The present entry profiles one T cell receptor beta chain with its context. Its target is not known. PCR used 60 Vbeta primers and 13 Jbeta primers. TCRdb's copy holds only in-frame clones and misses some; the assay was immunoSEQ multiplex PCR. Of around 120,000 clones listed, under 80% are singletons. The data were taken from a study of cytomegalovirus exposure and HLA in healthy donors. General study findings and limits: CMV antigen specificity was confirmed in vitro for a few CMV-associated chains. Based on reports, TCR beta sequences accurately predicted HLA-A and HLA-B alleles for most subjects. Likely technical artifact: a cluster of highly shared sequence variants.

V lost 4 bases and J lost 6, with 14 bases in between. CDR3 length equals 13 residues. The germline CDR1 and CDR2 sequences are SGHNT and YYREEE (reference sequence). The sequencing sample was made of PBMCs. This receptor was obtained from a woman between 50 and 59 years old in good health and CMV-seropositive. The chain couples TRBV5-4 to TRBJ2-7; the D gene is possibly TRBD1 (5 bases). CDR3: CASSVTETAEQYF. Here the CDR3 DNA reads TGTGCCAGCAGCGTGACTGAGACAGCCGAGCAGTACTTC.